This T cell receptor beta chain came from a study of cytomegalovirus exposure and HLA in healthy donors. A remark on this clone: Its specificity is unknown.

Trimming removed 4 bases from V and 5 bases from J; junction bases left unmatched: 9. Germline loops: CDR1 SGHNT, CDR2 YYREEE (reference sequence). CDR3 length: 15 residues. General study points: Most TCR beta V segments were productive about 90% or about 30% of the time in an earlier analysis. V- and J-gene trimming of TCR beta was linked (in a later analysis) to a missense DCLRE1C variant.

The donors, nominally healthy at sampling, likely had unrecorded immune exposures. The PCR was carried out with 60 Vbeta primers and 13 Jbeta primers. The assay was immunoSEQ multiplex PCR, and TCRdb's table has in-frame clones only and misses some. The sample includes 150,000 or so clones, approximately 80% of them seen just once. This chain links TRBV5-4 with TRBJ2-1; 7 nucleotides agree with TRBD2. The clonotype comes from a woman aged 40 to 50 in good health and CMV-seronegative. The sequenced material came from PBMCs. The chain's CDR3 is CASSLDQAGHNEQFF. The CDR3, as DNA: TGTGCCAGCAGCCTGGACCAAGCGGGGCACAATGAGCAGTTCTTC.